The clone carrying this T cell receptor (beta chain) has ten or more counts. This sample is drawn from a study of T-cell reconstitution after alpha-beta-depleted transplantation in children. This CDR3 has 13 residues. V lost 7 bases to trimming and J lost 2 bases, with 9 bases between them. Germline CDR1 and CDR2: MNHEY and SVGAGI. It was with unique molecular identifiers that the TCRbeta library was prepared. Using its own MiXCR run on the PCR reads, TCRdb lists one record per CDR3 protein. The sample contains fewer than 750,000 distinct CDR3 sequences, under 25% of which appear only once. This clonotype was obtained from a boy less than two years old who had a stem cell transplant for acute myeloid leukemia, so the T cells may come from the graft donor. Sequencing was performed on PBMCs, mostly from graft donor cells, taken 360 days after TCRalphabeta/CD19-depleted stem cell transplant. The rearrangement links TRBV6-5 to TRBJ2-1, with D perhaps given as TRBD1 or TRBD2 (5 bases each). The CDR3 DNA reads TGTGCCAGCAATCGGGGACCCTACAATGAGCAGTTCTTC. This codes for CASNRGPYNEQFF.